This T cell receptor (beta chain) was sequenced during a study of shared T cell receptors in the human thymus. Clones were sequenced by immunoSEQ multiplex PCR, and TCRdb holds only the in-frame ones, with some missing. The data contain 630,000 or so clones, approximately 87% of them singletons. This CDR3 contains 14 residues. Trimming took 0 bases from V and 1 from J, leaving 7 bases between them. Looked up from germline, CDR1 is SGHNT and CDR2 is YYREEE (reference sequence). This sample also appeared in a second study, on human thymus T cells. This second study says: The thymus tissue came from resections taken during corrective heart surgery.

V is TRBV5-4 and J is TRBJ1-1, with D possibly being TRBD1 (5 bases). The specimen was thymocytes. The TCR comes from a boy in the first two years of life with a congenital heart defect. The CDR3 sequence is CASSLGQPNTEAFF. The CDR3 region has the DNA TGTGCCAGCAGCTTGGGACAGCCGAACACTGAAGCTTTCTTT.